The rows below give T cell receptor beta chains drawn from one sample of a study of T cell responses to AZD1222 COVID-19 vaccine. The protocol was immunoSEQ multiplex PCR, while the TCRdb copy is restricted to in-frame clones and leaves out a portion. The table records 90,000 to 130,000 clones, 92% of them present only once. Specimen: peripheral blood, collected on day 0 of AZD1222 vaccination. These TCRs come from an adult in good health. Each CDR3 is given with its conserved first and last residue. A D gene is named only where the DNA matches it firmly. Rows may omit the clone size; those that give it use once, few, many or a size class.

v_gene	d_gene	abundance	j_gene	CDR3aa	CDR3nt
TRBV6-1	NA	NA	TRBJ1-5	CASSERGGQPQHF	TGTGCCAGCAGTGAAAGGGGTGGTCAGCCCCAGCATTTT
TRBV19	NA	few	TRBJ1-5	CATTPTGSNQPQHF	TGTGCCACAACCCCGACAGGATCCAATCAGCCCCAGCATTTT
TRBV11-3	TRBD2	few	TRBJ2-3	CASSFRLAGNTDTQYF	TGTGCCAGCAGCTTCCGACTAGCGGGGAACACAGATACGCAGTATTTT
TRBV6-4	NA	NA	TRBJ1-1	CASSDSNRATEAFF	TGTGCCAGCAGTGACTCGAACAGGGCCACTGAAGCTTTCTTT
TRBV2	NA	NA	TRBJ2-1	CASSEASRGPTTYNEQFF	TGTGCCAGCAGTGAAGCCTCGCGGGGGCCCACTACCTACAATGAGCAGTTCTTC
TRBV5-1	NA	NA	TRBJ1-1	CASSPSSNTEAFF	TGCGCCAGCAGCCCCAGCTCGAACACTGAAGCTTTCTTT
TRBV3-1/TRBV3-2	TRBD1	NA	TRBJ1-3	CASSQAGQGNTIYF	TGTGCCAGCAGCCAAGCGGGACAGGGAAACACCATATATTTT
TRBV7-9	NA	NA	TRBJ1-2	CASSLAGNSDYGYTF	TGTGCCAGCAGCTTAGCGGGGAACAGTGACTATGGCTACACCTTC
TRBV7-9	NA	NA	TRBJ2-7	CASSTQGNEQYF	TGTGCCAGCAGCACACAGGGAAACGAGCAGTACTTC
TRBV5-5	NA	NA	TRBJ1-3	CASSLGIGISGNTIYF	TGTGCCAGCAGCTTGGGGATTGGTATCTCTGGAAACACCATATATTTT
TRBV7-9	NA	NA	TRBJ2-3	CASSLGTVGDTQYF	TGTGCCAGCAGCTTAGGGACAGTTGGGGATACGCAGTATTTT
TRBV9	NA	NA	TRBJ2-1	CASSVANMGHNEQFF	TGTGCCAGCAGCGTAGCTAATATGGGGCACAATGAGCAGTTCTTC
TRBV28	TRBD2	once	TRBJ2-3	CASSLTGGPWTDTQYF	TGTGCCAGCAGTTTAACGGGGGGTCCTTGGACAGATACGCAGTATTTT
TRBV7-9	NA	NA	TRBJ2-2	CASSFPPGNTGELFF	TGTGCCAGCAGCTTCCCCCCCGGGAACACCGGGGAGCTGTTTTTT
TRBV30	TRBD1	NA	TRBJ1-6	CAWSGRDRGPVNF	TGTGCCTGGAGTGGCCGGGACAGGGGACCGGTTAACTTT
TRBV4-2	NA	NA	TRBJ2-7	CASSQDKGRYEQYF	TGTGCCAGCAGCCAAGATAAAGGAAGGTACGAGCAGTACTTC
TRBV18	NA	NA	TRBJ1-1	CASSRRGDDTEAFF	TGTGCCAGCTCAAGGCGAGGGGATGACACTGAAGCTTTCTTT
TRBV7-9	TRBD1	NA	TRBJ2-7	CASSRSSGGRAYEQYF	TGTGCCAGCAGCCGATCTTCAGGGGGCAGGGCCTACGAGCAGTACTTC
TRBV27	NA	once	TRBJ1-2	CASSRGGGGKNYGYTF	TGTGCCAGCAGCCGCGGTGGGGGGGGCAAGAACTATGGCTACACCTTC
TRBV19	TRBD2	NA	TRBJ2-3	CASSVLAGGREDTQYF	TGTGCCAGTAGTGTCCTAGCGGGGGGCCGAGAAGATACGCAGTATTTT
TRBV19	NA	NA	TRBJ1-1	CASSIGARGAFF	TGTGCCAGTAGTATAGGAGCGAGGGGAGCTTTCTTT
TRBV9	NA	once	TRBJ1-1	CASSVDEGEGSEAFF	TGTGCCAGCAGCGTAGATGAGGGGGAAGGTTCTGAAGCTTTCTTT
TRBV9	TRBD1	NA	TRBJ1-2	CASSALGTGDYGYTF	TGTGCCAGCAGCGCCCTCGGGACAGGGGACTATGGCTACACCTTC
TRBV28	NA	NA	TRBJ1-1	CASSLSQRNTEAFF	TGTGCCAGCAGTTTGTCACAAAGGAACACTGAAGCTTTCTTT
TRBV19	NA	NA	TRBJ1-5	CASSITLTAAPYSNQPQHF	TGTGCCAGTAGTATAACCCTGACCGCAGCGCCATATAGCAATCAGCCCCAGCATTTT
TRBV6-6	NA	NA	TRBJ2-3	CASSYSVLTDTQYF	TGTGCCAGCAGTTACTCGGTCCTCACAGATACGCAGTATTTT
TRBV3-1/TRBV3-2	NA	NA	TRBJ1-2	CASSQVEAGYTF	TGTGCCAGCAGCCAAGTAGAGGCCGGCTACACCTTC
TRBV2	NA	NA	TRBJ1-1	CASSEVTGRNTEAFF	TGTGCCAGCAGTGAAGTTACGGGGAGGAACACTGAAGCTTTCTTT
TRBV5-1	TRBD1	NA	TRBJ1-2	CASSPRSTGTELYGYTF	TGCGCCAGCAGCCCACGATCGACAGGGACCGAACTCTATGGCTACACCTTC
TRBV10-3	NA	few	TRBJ1-4	CAISARNEKLFF	TGTGCCATCAGTGCCAGAAATGAAAAACTGTTTTTT
TRBV19	TRBD1	NA	TRBJ1-6	CASRGQGRDSPLHF	TGTGCCAGTAGGGGACAGGGGAGAGATTCACCCCTCCACTTT
TRBV27	NA	NA	TRBJ1-5	CASSARPGNNQPQHF	TGTGCCAGCAGTGCTCGCCCAGGGAACAATCAGCCCCAGCATTTT
TRBV11-2	NA	NA	TRBJ1-1	CASSSRKNTEAFF	TGTGCCAGCAGCTCCCGGAAGAACACTGAAGCTTTCTTT
TRBV10-1	NA	NA	TRBJ1-2	CASSEDRREGGYTF	TGCGCCAGCAGTGAAGACAGGCGGGAGGGCGGCTACACCTTC
TRBV28	NA	NA	TRBJ2-1	CASSLWNEQFF	TGTGCCAGCAGTTTATGGAATGAGCAGTTCTTC
TRBV6-5	NA	NA	TRBJ2-1	CAISTSSYNEQFF	TGTGCCATATCTACGAGCTCCTACAATGAGCAGTTCTTC
TRBV19	NA	NA	TRBJ2-3	CASPGRMAQYF	TGTGCCAGCCCTGGGAGGATGGCGCAGTATTTT
TRBV6-1	NA	NA	TRBJ1-3	CASSEWPGNTIYF	TGTGCCAGCAGTGAATGGCCGGGAAACACCATATATTTT
TRBV18	NA	NA	TRBJ1-1	CASSRQGAEAFF	TGTGCCAGCTCCAGGCAGGGCGCTGAAGCTTTCTTT
TRBV19	NA	NA	TRBJ2-2	CASRSGAGSGGELFF	TGTGCCAGTAGGTCAGGGGCGGGAAGTGGCGGGGAGCTGTTTTTT
TRBV3-1/TRBV3-2	NA	NA	TRBJ1-6	CASSQIGVSPLHF	TGTGCCAGCAGCCAAATCGGGGTTTCACCCCTCCACTTT
TRBV10-1	NA	NA	TRBJ1-1	CASSERSSGNTEAFF	TGCGCCAGCAGTGAGAGGAGCTCCGGGAACACTGAAGCTTTCTTT
TRBV10-3	TRBD1	once	TRBJ1-6	CAIRQGAGNSPLHF	TGTGCCATCAGACAGGGGGCCGGGAATTCACCCCTCCACTTT
TRBV10-1	TRBD2	NA	TRBJ2-1	CASSPRTSGEYNEQFF	TGCGCCAGCAGCCCTCGGACTAGCGGGGAATACAATGAGCAGTTCTTC
TRBV10-1	NA	NA	TRBJ1-3	CASSEYWGIPGNTIYF	TGCGCCAGCAGTGAGTATTGGGGAATCCCTGGAAACACCATATATTTT
TRBV11-3	NA	NA	TRBJ2-7	CASSLESVSYEQYF	TGTGCCAGCAGCTTGGAGTCGGTATCCTACGAGCAGTACTTC
TRBV3-1/TRBV3-2	TRBD1	NA	TRBJ1-6	CASSATGTNSPLHF	TGTGCCAGCAGCGCGACAGGGACTAATTCACCCCTCCACTTT
TRBV6-9	NA	NA	TRBJ1-4	CASSSRGEKLFF	TGTGCCAGCAGTTCCCGGGGGGAAAAACTGTTTTTT
TRBV6-5	NA	NA	TRBJ2-7	CASSTWYEQYF	TGTGCCAGCAGTACGTGGTACGAGCAGTACTTC